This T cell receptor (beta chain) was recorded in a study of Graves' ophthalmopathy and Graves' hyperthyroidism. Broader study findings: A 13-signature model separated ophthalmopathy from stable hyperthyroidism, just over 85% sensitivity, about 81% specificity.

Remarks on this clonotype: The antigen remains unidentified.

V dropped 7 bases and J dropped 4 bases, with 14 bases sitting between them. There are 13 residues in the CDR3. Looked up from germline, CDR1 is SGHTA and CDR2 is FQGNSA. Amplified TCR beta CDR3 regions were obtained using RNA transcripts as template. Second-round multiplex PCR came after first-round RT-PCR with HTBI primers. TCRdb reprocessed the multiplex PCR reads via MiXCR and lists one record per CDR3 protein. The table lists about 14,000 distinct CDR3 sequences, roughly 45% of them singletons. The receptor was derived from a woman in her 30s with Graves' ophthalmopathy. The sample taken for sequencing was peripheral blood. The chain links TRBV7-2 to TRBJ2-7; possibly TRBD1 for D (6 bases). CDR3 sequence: CASKYPQGYEQYF. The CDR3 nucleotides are TGTGCCAGCAAATATCCACAGGGTTACGAGCAGTACTTC.